The rows below give T cell receptor beta chains drawn from one sample of a study of blood T cell repertoires in COVID-19. TCRdb's table, derived via immunoSEQ multiplex PCR, lists solely in-frame clones and lacks some. Of some 150,000 clones listed, approximately 81% are singletons. The sample was peripheral blood. Receptor source: an older woman with COVID-19, enrolled during active disease. Both conserved end residues are part of each CDR3. The D gene is left open where the match is weak. A clone size is listed for some rows: how often the clone was seen (once, few, many), or a class if it is expanded.

CDR3aa: CASSLRGTAEAFF
CDR3nt: TGTGCCAGCAGCTTGAGGGGGACCGCTGAAGCTTTCTTT
abundance: NA
j_gene: TRBJ1-1
d_gene: NA
v_gene: TRBV5-6

CDR3aa: CATTQDLDRPYQPQHF
CDR3nt: TGTGCCACCACTCAAGACCTGGACAGACCGTATCAGCCCCAGCATTTT
abundance: NA
j_gene: TRBJ1-5
d_gene: NA
v_gene: TRBV24-1

CDR3aa: CASSAQGMNQPQHF
CDR3nt: TGTGCCAGCAGTGCACAGGGGATGAATCAGCCCCAGCATTTT
abundance: NA
j_gene: TRBJ1-5
d_gene: TRBD1
v_gene: TRBV2

CDR3aa: CASSPIGGTGGNEQFF
CDR3nt: TGTGCCAGCAGTCCCATCGGAGGGACAGGGGGCAATGAGCAGTTCTTC
abundance: NA
j_gene: TRBJ2-1
d_gene: TRBD1
v_gene: TRBV28

CDR3aa: CASSGTTVYGETQYF
CDR3nt: TGTGCCAGCAGCGGGACTACCGTTTATGGAGAGACCCAGTACTTC
abundance: NA
j_gene: TRBJ2-5
d_gene: TRBD2
v_gene: TRBV6-5

CDR3aa: CASSLGASSGANVLTF
CDR3nt: TGTGCCAGTAGTTTGGGGGCGAGCTCTGGGGCCAACGTCCTGACTTTC
abundance: once
j_gene: TRBJ2-6
d_gene: NA
v_gene: TRBV19

CDR3aa: CASGRGQVTDTQYF
CDR3nt: TGTGCCAGCGGCAGGGGGCAAGTGACAGATACGCAGTATTTT
abundance: NA
j_gene: TRBJ2-3
d_gene: TRBD1
v_gene: TRBV25-1

CDR3aa: CASSQDLGQGGKSPLHF
CDR3nt: TGTGCCAGCAGCCAAGATTTGGGACAGGGTGGAAAGTCACCCCTCCACTTT
abundance: NA
j_gene: TRBJ1-6
d_gene: TRBD1
v_gene: TRBV4-2

CDR3aa: CASSLLTGSTDTQYF
CDR3nt: TGTGCCAGCAGCTTATTAACAGGGAGCACAGATACGCAGTATTTT
abundance: NA
j_gene: TRBJ2-3
d_gene: NA
v_gene: TRBV7-3

CDR3aa: CAWWRVEETQYF
CDR3nt: TGTGCCTGGTGGAGGGTGGAAGAGACCCAGTACTTC
abundance: NA
j_gene: TRBJ2-5
d_gene: NA
v_gene: TRBV30

CDR3aa: CASSPRTGDSPLHF
CDR3nt: TGTGCCAGCAGCCCGCGGACAGGCGATTCACCCCTCCACTTT
abundance: few
j_gene: TRBJ1-6
d_gene: TRBD1
v_gene: TRBV11-2

CDR3aa: CSTGENYEQYF
CDR3nt: TGTTCGACAGGGGAAAACTACGAGCAGTACTTC
abundance: NA
j_gene: TRBJ2-7
d_gene: TRBD1
v_gene: TRBV28

CDR3aa: CASSVIAGVTDTQYF
CDR3nt: TGCGCCAGCAGCGTAATAGCGGGAGTCACAGATACGCAGTATTTT
abundance: NA
j_gene: TRBJ2-3
d_gene: TRBD2
v_gene: TRBV5-1

CDR3aa: CAWKQEKTEAFF
CDR3nt: TGTGCCTGGAAGCAGGAAAAGACTGAAGCTTTCTTT
abundance: once
j_gene: TRBJ1-1
d_gene: NA
v_gene: TRBV30

CDR3aa: CASVGAGALNEQFF
CDR3nt: TGTGCCAGCGTGGGGGCGGGTGCACTCAATGAGCAGTTCTTC
abundance: NA
j_gene: TRBJ2-1
d_gene: NA
v_gene: TRBV6-5

CDR3aa: CASSRGTEYNEQFF
CDR3nt: TGCGCCAGCAGCCGAGGGACTGAGTACAATGAGCAGTTCTTC
abundance: NA
j_gene: TRBJ2-1
d_gene: NA
v_gene: TRBV5-1

CDR3aa: CASSYSSRLNTEAFF
CDR3nt: TGTGCCAGCAGTTACTCCAGTCGCCTGAACACTGAAGCTTTCTTT
abundance: NA
j_gene: TRBJ1-1
d_gene: NA
v_gene: TRBV6-5

CDR3aa: CASVQREGPQETQYF
CDR3nt: TGTGCCAGCGTTCAGCGGGAGGGCCCTCAAGAGACCCAGTACTTC
abundance: NA
j_gene: TRBJ2-5
d_gene: TRBD2
v_gene: TRBV6-5

CDR3aa: CASIAGTGTPTYEQYF
CDR3nt: TGTGCCAGCATTGCCGGGACAGGGACCCCCACCTACGAGCAGTACTTC
abundance: NA
j_gene: TRBJ2-7
d_gene: TRBD1
v_gene: TRBV28

CDR3aa: CASSLQAGVGVEQYF
CDR3nt: TGTGCCAGCAGCTTACAAGCGGGAGTGGGCGTCGAGCAGTACTTC
abundance: NA
j_gene: TRBJ2-7
d_gene: TRBD2
v_gene: TRBV7-2

CDR3aa: CASSEATTVNSPLHF
CDR3nt: TGTGCCAGCAGTGAAGCAACGACAGTAAATTCACCCCTCCACTTT
abundance: once
j_gene: TRBJ1-6
d_gene: NA
v_gene: TRBV2

CDR3aa: CASSLSYNSPLHF
CDR3nt: TGTGCCAGCAGTCTCTCCTATAATTCACCCCTCCACTTT
abundance: NA
j_gene: TRBJ1-6
d_gene: NA
v_gene: TRBV12-3/TRBV12-4

CDR3aa: CASSLSPLRDTYEQYF
CDR3nt: TGCGCCAGCAGCCTCTCTCCCCTACGGGACACCTACGAGCAGTACTTC
abundance: NA
j_gene: TRBJ2-7
d_gene: NA
v_gene: TRBV5-1

CDR3aa: CASSLGFGLAAYEQYF
CDR3nt: TGTGCCAGCAGTTTAGGGTTTGGACTAGCGGCCTACGAGCAGTACTTC
abundance: NA
j_gene: TRBJ2-7
d_gene: TRBD2
v_gene: TRBV28

CDR3aa: CASSPRVTDTQYF
CDR3nt: TGTGCCAGCAGCCCCAGGGTCACAGATACGCAGTATTTT
abundance: NA
j_gene: TRBJ2-3
d_gene: NA
v_gene: TRBV7-9

CDR3aa: CATSRGGWETQYF
CDR3nt: TGTGCCACCAGCAGAGGGGGCTGGGAGACCCAGTACTTC
abundance: NA
j_gene: TRBJ2-5
d_gene: NA
v_gene: TRBV15

CDR3aa: CASSFTRSPLHF
CDR3nt: TGTGCCAGCAGTTTCACTCGGTCACCCCTCCACTTT
abundance: NA
j_gene: TRBJ1-6
d_gene: NA
v_gene: TRBV28

CDR3aa: CASSLAGWGNEKLFF
CDR3nt: TGTGCCAGCAGTTTGGCAGGGTGGGGTAATGAAAAACTGTTTTTT
abundance: NA
j_gene: TRBJ1-4
d_gene: NA
v_gene: TRBV27

CDR3aa: CASRPGAGDTQYF
CDR3nt: TGTGCCAGCAGGCCGGGAGCGGGGGATACGCAGTATTTT
abundance: few
j_gene: TRBJ2-3
d_gene: TRBD2
v_gene: TRBV6-5

CDR3aa: CASSFRRGNNEQFF
CDR3nt: TGCGCCAGCAGCTTTCGTCGCGGAAACAATGAGCAGTTCTTC
abundance: NA
j_gene: TRBJ2-1
d_gene: NA
v_gene: TRBV5-1

CDR3aa: CASSFGTGSDTQYF
CDR3nt: TGTGCCAGCAGTTTCGGGACAGGGTCAGATACGCAGTATTTT
abundance: NA
j_gene: TRBJ2-3
d_gene: TRBD1
v_gene: TRBV2

CDR3aa: CASRPPLAGVGEQYF
CDR3nt: TGTGCCAGCAGGCCTCCCCTAGCGGGTGTCGGGGAGCAGTACTTC
abundance: NA
j_gene: TRBJ2-7
d_gene: TRBD2
v_gene: TRBV28

CDR3aa: CASGPQGARETQYF
CDR3nt: TGTGCTAGTGGCCCTCAAGGAGCCCGGGAGACCCAGTACTTC
abundance: once
j_gene: TRBJ2-5
d_gene: NA
v_gene: TRBV12-5

CDR3aa: CASSQDSGGLYNEQFF
CDR3nt: TGCGCCAGCAGCCAAGATAGCGGGGGGCTCTACAATGAGCAGTTCTTC
abundance: NA
j_gene: TRBJ2-1
d_gene: TRBD2
v_gene: TRBV4-1

CDR3aa: CASSPLDSQNTEAFF
CDR3nt: TGTGCCAGCTCACCTTTAGACAGCCAGAACACTGAAGCTTTCTTT
abundance: NA
j_gene: TRBJ1-1
d_gene: NA
v_gene: TRBV18

CDR3aa: CASSLETRGTYEQYF
CDR3nt: TGTGCCAGCAGCTTGGAGACGAGAGGAACCTACGAGCAGTACTTC
abundance: NA
j_gene: TRBJ2-7
d_gene: NA
v_gene: TRBV7-9

CDR3aa: CASSDDLGEYEQFF
CDR3nt: TGTGCCAGCAGTGACGACCTCGGGGAATATGAGCAGTTCTTC
abundance: NA
j_gene: TRBJ2-1
d_gene: NA
v_gene: TRBV2

CDR3aa: CASSALLRGGGPDTQYF
CDR3nt: TGTGCCAGCAGCGCGCTGCTGCGGGGGGGAGGACCAGATACGCAGTATTTT
abundance: NA
j_gene: TRBJ2-3
d_gene: TRBD2
v_gene: TRBV9

CDR3aa: CAWSYMSSMGNQPQHF
CDR3nt: TGTGCCTGGAGCTATATGAGTAGTATGGGCAATCAGCCCCAGCATTTT
abundance: NA
j_gene: TRBJ1-5
d_gene: NA
v_gene: TRBV30

CDR3aa: CASSFRGHNEQFF
CDR3nt: TGTGCCAGCAGCTTTCGAGGCCACAATGAGCAGTTCTTC
abundance: NA
j_gene: TRBJ2-1
d_gene: NA
v_gene: TRBV7-9

CDR3aa: CASSLRSSGSGTEAFF
CDR3nt: TGTGCCAGTAGTCTTCGAAGTTCCGGGTCCGGCACTGAAGCTTTCTTT
abundance: few
j_gene: TRBJ1-1
d_gene: NA
v_gene: TRBV19

CDR3aa: CASSQPPGGYGYTF
CDR3nt: TGCGCCAGCAGCCAGCCCCCAGGGGGCTATGGCTACACCTTC
abundance: NA
j_gene: TRBJ1-2
d_gene: TRBD1
v_gene: TRBV4-1

CDR3aa: CASSEVPGGRGTGTSPLHF
CDR3nt: TGTGCCAGCAGTGAAGTTCCAGGCGGCAGGGGCACGGGGACGTCACCCCTCCACTTT
abundance: few
j_gene: TRBJ1-6
d_gene: NA
v_gene: TRBV6-1

CDR3aa: CASSRKGWSDTQYF
CDR3nt: TGTGCCAGCAGTAGGAAGGGGTGGTCAGATACGCAGTATTTT
abundance: NA
j_gene: TRBJ2-3
d_gene: NA
v_gene: TRBV27

CDR3aa: CASSLNQGVNEQFF
CDR3nt: TGTGCCAGCAGCTTAAATCAGGGGGTCAATGAGCAGTTCTTC
abundance: NA
j_gene: TRBJ2-1
d_gene: TRBD1
v_gene: TRBV7-2

CDR3aa: CASSQASGADEKLFF
CDR3nt: TGTGCCAGCAGCCAAGCCAGCGGGGCCGACGAAAAACTGTTTTTT
abundance: NA
j_gene: TRBJ1-4
d_gene: NA
v_gene: TRBV3-1/TRBV3-2

CDR3aa: CASSSTGNSNQPQHF
CDR3nt: TGTGCCAGCAGCTCGACGGGAAATAGCAATCAGCCCCAGCATTTT
abundance: NA
j_gene: TRBJ1-5
d_gene: NA
v_gene: TRBV5-5

CDR3aa: CASSYLAGGSETQYF
CDR3nt: TGTGCCAGCAGCTACCTAGCGGGGGGATCAGAGACCCAGTACTTC
abundance: NA
j_gene: TRBJ2-5
d_gene: TRBD2
v_gene: TRBV5-4

CDR3aa: CASSFSVYEQYF
CDR3nt: TGTGCCAGCAGTTTCTCGGTCTACGAGCAGTACTTC
abundance: NA
j_gene: TRBJ2-7
d_gene: NA
v_gene: TRBV28

CDR3aa: CASSFEGSPSGNTIYF
CDR3nt: TGCGCCAGCAGCTTTGAGGGTTCCCCCTCTGGAAACACCATATATTTT
abundance: few
j_gene: TRBJ1-3
d_gene: NA
v_gene: TRBV5-1

CDR3aa: CASSDRETQYF
CDR3nt: TGTGCCAGCAGTGACAGGGAGACCCAGTACTTC
abundance: NA
j_gene: TRBJ2-5
d_gene: NA
v_gene: TRBV6-7

CDR3aa: CASSYSRDSYSNQPQHF
CDR3nt: TGTGCCAGCAGTTACTCGAGGGACAGTTATAGCAATCAGCCCCAGCATTTT
abundance: NA
j_gene: TRBJ1-5
d_gene: TRBD1
v_gene: TRBV6-2/TRBV6-3

CDR3aa: CASSSRQGNYGYTF
CDR3nt: TGTGCCAGCAGCTCGCGACAGGGGAACTATGGCTACACCTTC
abundance: once
j_gene: TRBJ1-2
d_gene: TRBD1
v_gene: TRBV13

CDR3aa: CASKGYGEKLFF
CDR3nt: TGCGCCAGCAAGGGGTACGGTGAAAAACTGTTTTTT
abundance: NA
j_gene: TRBJ1-4
d_gene: NA
v_gene: TRBV23-1

CDR3aa: CASSPRGQETQYF
CDR3nt: TGTGCCAGCTCACCCAGGGGGCAAGAGACCCAGTACTTC
abundance: NA
j_gene: TRBJ2-5
d_gene: TRBD1
v_gene: TRBV18